Listed below are T cell receptor beta chains from one sample, sequenced in a study of human thymus T cells. TCRdb's table, derived via immunoSEQ multiplex PCR, lists solely in-frame clones and lacks some. The table shows some 78,000 clones, with about 96% occurring only once. The specimen was thymus tissue. Source of these receptors: a boy under two years old with a congenital heart defect but otherwise immunologically healthy. CDR3s include the opening cysteine and the closing phenylalanine or tryptophan. D genes are given only for firm matches. Clone size appears in some rows only: once, few, many, or a class for an expanded clone.

v_call,d_call,clone_size,j_call,cdr3_nt,cdr3_aa
TRBV2,.,.,TRBJ1-4,TGTGCCAGCAGTGTGATTAAGTACTTCCCCTGCACGATTGCAACTAATGAAAAACTGTTTTTT,CASSVIKYFPCTIATNEKLFF
TRBV7-3,TRBD1,.,TRBJ2-7,TGTGCCAGGCCCGGGACAGTTAGCTCCTACGAGCAGTACTTC,CARPGTVSSYEQYF
TRBV29-1,TRBD1,.,TRBJ2-1,TGCAGCGTCGGGCAGGGGGACAATGAGCAGTTCTTC,CSVGQGDNEQFF
TRBV28,.,.,TRBJ2-7,TGTGCCAGCAGTTTATGGCAAGAGCAGTACTTC,CASSLWQEQYF
TRBV11-2,TRBD1,.,TRBJ1-1,TGTGCCAGCAGCTGGACAGGGGGGAACACTGAAGCTTTCTTT,CASSWTGGNTEAFF
TRBV6-1,.,.,TRBJ2-2,TGTGCCAGCAGTGAAGCTCTGTTTTTT,CASSEALFF
TRBV19,.,.,TRBJ1-2,TGTGCCAGTAGTATACGACAGCCGGATGGCTACACCTTC,CASSIRQPDGYTF
TRBV18,TRBD1,.,TRBJ1-2,TGTGCCAGCTCACCCTCAGGGGGCCTTGATGGCTACACCTTC,CASSPSGGLDGYTF
TRBV5-1,TRBD1,.,TRBJ1-2,TGCGCCAGCAGCTTGGGATTATCAGGGGGCGAGTCCAACTATGGCTACACCTTC,CASSLGLSGGESNYGYTF
TRBV5-1,TRBD2,.,TRBJ2-1,TGCGCCAGCAGCTTGGGGCTAGCGGGGTACTCAAATGAGCAGTTCTTC,CASSLGLAGYSNEQFF
TRBV7-7,TRBD2,.,TRBJ2-3,TGTGCTAGCAGCTTAACTAGCGGGAGAACAGATACGCAGTATTTT,CASSLTSGRTDTQYF
TRBV6-1,TRBD1,once,TRBJ1-4,TGTGCCAGCAGCTCAGGGGGCGCGGTTGAAAAACTGTTTTTT,CASSSGGAVEKLFF
TRBV4-2,.,.,TRBJ2-5,TGTGCCAGCAGCCAAGAGTATGAGAAGTACCAAGAGACCCAGTACTTC,CASSQEYEKYQETQYF
TRBV7-3,TRBD1,once,TRBJ1-4,TGTGCCAGCAGCTTAACGGTTCGGGGACAGGGGCCGTCTAATGAAAAACTGTTTTTT,CASSLTVRGQGPSNEKLFF
TRBV5-1,.,.,TRBJ2-5,TGCGCCAGCAGCTTGGAGCTGTCGGGTAAAGAGACCCAGTACTTC,CASSLELSGKETQYF
TRBV7-6,.,.,TRBJ2-5,TGTGCCAGCAGCTTGCCCTACGTAGGGCCCAGGGGTCAAGAGACCCAGTACTTC,CASSLPYVGPRGQETQYF
TRBV13,TRBD2,once,TRBJ2-3,TGTGCCAGCAGCTTAGTCCGGGGGACTAGCGGGAGTTGGGCAGATACGCAGTATTTT,CASSLVRGTSGSWADTQYF
TRBV28,.,.,TRBJ2-3,TGTGCCAGCAGTTGTCGTGCGGCGACACTATTAGATACGCAGTATTTT,CASSCRAATLLDTQYF
TRBV10-3,.,.,TRBJ2-7,TGTGCCATCAGTGAGTCTGGCGCAGGGGAAGGGCAGTACTTC,CAISESGAGEGQYF
TRBV9,.,.,TRBJ2-2,TGTGCCAGCAGCGTAGAGGCAGGGAACACCGGGGAGCTGTTTTTT,CASSVEAGNTGELFF
TRBV11-2,.,once,TRBJ2-5,TGTGCCAGCAGCTTAGTCACTAGGGTGGAGACCCAGTACTTC,CASSLVTRVETQYF
TRBV14,.,.,TRBJ1-2,TGTGCCAGCAGCCAATCCAGGGAATGCTATGGCTACACCTTC,CASSQSRECYGYTF
TRBV5-1,.,.,TRBJ2-5,TGCGCCAGCAGCTTGGAACCGGTTACGGAGACCCAGTACTTC,CASSLEPVTETQYF
TRBV11-2,.,.,TRBJ2-3,TGTGCCAGCAGCCCAGCCAGGGGTTTCACAGATACGCAGTATTTT,CASSPARGFTDTQYF
TRBV6-6,.,.,TRBJ2-2,TGTGCCAGCAGTTACCAGGGGAACACCGGGGAGCTGTTTTTT,CASSYQGNTGELFF
TRBV15,.,.,TRBJ2-7,TGTGCCACCAGCAGACCCCGACAGGGAGGGGGCCGCTTAGGGGGATACGAGCAGTACTTC,CATSRPRQGGGRLGGYEQYF
TRBV28,TRBD1,once,TRBJ1-1,TGTGCCAGCAGGAACTCCCGGACAGGGATGAACACTGAAGCTTTCTTT,CASRNSRTGMNTEAFF
TRBV27,TRBD1,.,TRBJ2-7,TGTGCCAGCAGCCCGGACAGGGGGGAAATCTACGAGCAGTACTTC,CASSPDRGEIYEQYF
TRBV2,TRBD2,.,TRBJ2-5,TGTGCCAGCAGTGGTCCAGGGAGGGGCGGGGAGACCCAGTACTTC,CASSGPGRGGETQYF
TRBV5-8,TRBD1,.,TRBJ1-2,TGTGCCAGCAGCTGGGGCCGACGGGGGACAGCCGCAAGGTGTGGCTACACCTTC,CASSWGRRGTAARCGYTF
TRBV7-2,TRBD2,.,TRBJ2-3,TGTGCCAGCAGCCCAAGACTGACTAGCGGGAGGACCGATACGCAGTATTTT,CASSPRLTSGRTDTQYF
TRBV11-3,TRBD1,.,TRBJ2-7,TGTGCCAGCAGCCCCGGAGGTATGGGACAGAGCTCCTACGAGCAGTACTTC,CASSPGGMGQSSYEQYF
TRBV4-1,.,.,TRBJ2-5,TGCGCCAGCAGCCTAAAGGGGATCTCATACCAAGAGACCCAGTACTTC,CASSLKGISYQETQYF
TRBV6-1,.,.,TRBJ2-7,TGTGCCAGCAGTGAATATGGAGGGGGATGTTACGAGCAGTACTTC,CASSEYGGGCYEQYF
TRBV19,.,.,TRBJ2-4,TGTGCCATCCAGGACGAAGACAAAAACATTCAGTACTTC,CAIQDEDKNIQYF
TRBV4-3,TRBD1,once,TRBJ1-1,TGCGCCAGCAGCCGCACCGGGACAGGGGGACGGGGCACTGAAGCTTTCTTT,CASSRTGTGGRGTEAFF
TRBV7-2,.,.,TRBJ2-7,TGTGCCAGCAGCTCCGTCATAGGGGGCTCCTACGAGCAGTACTTC,CASSSVIGGSYEQYF
TRBV6-1,.,.,TRBJ1-1,TGTGCCAGCAGTGATACGGAGGGGTTAGACACTGAAGCTTTCTTT,CASSDTEGLDTEAFF
TRBV7-2,TRBD1,.,TRBJ2-1,TGTGCCAGCAGCTTAGAGTTGGACAGGGTGGGTGAGCAGTTCTTC,CASSLELDRVGEQFF
TRBV6-5,.,.,TRBJ1-1,TGTGCCAGCAGGCGGGGGGGCAGGGACACTGAAGCTTTCTTT,CASRRGGRDTEAFF
TRBV7-9,.,.,TRBJ2-2,TGTGCCAGCGTCAGGGACCCCGGGGAGCTGTTTTTT,CASVRDPGELFF
TRBV20-1,.,.,TRBJ2-7,TGCAGTGCTAGAGGCGCCTACGAGCAGTACTTC,CSARGAYEQYF